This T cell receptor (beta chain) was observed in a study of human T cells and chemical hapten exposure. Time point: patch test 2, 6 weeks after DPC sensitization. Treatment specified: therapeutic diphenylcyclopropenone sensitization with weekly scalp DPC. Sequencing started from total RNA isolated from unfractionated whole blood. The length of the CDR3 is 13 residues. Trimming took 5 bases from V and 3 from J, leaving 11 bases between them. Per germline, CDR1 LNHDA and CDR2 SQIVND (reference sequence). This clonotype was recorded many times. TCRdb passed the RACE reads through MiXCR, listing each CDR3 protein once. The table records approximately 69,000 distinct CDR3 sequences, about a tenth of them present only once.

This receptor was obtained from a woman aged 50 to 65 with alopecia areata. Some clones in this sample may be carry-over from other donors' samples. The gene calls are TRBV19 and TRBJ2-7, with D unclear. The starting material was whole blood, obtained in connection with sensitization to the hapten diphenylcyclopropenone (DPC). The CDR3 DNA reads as TGTGCCAGTAGTCTGGGCACCAACTACGAGCAGTACTTC. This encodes CASSLGTNYEQYF.